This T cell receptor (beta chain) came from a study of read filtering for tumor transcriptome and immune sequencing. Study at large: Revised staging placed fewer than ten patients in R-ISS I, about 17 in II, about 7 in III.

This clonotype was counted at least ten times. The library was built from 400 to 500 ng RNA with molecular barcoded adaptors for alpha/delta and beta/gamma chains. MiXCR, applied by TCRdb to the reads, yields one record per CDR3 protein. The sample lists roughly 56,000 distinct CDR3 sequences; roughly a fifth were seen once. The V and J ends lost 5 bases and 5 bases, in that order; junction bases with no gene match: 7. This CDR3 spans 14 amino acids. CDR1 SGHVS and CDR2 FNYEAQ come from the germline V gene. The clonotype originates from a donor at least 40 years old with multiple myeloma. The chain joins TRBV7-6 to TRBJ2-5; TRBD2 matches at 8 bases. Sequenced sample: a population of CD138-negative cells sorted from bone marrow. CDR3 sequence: CASSPTGLVETQYF. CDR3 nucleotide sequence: TGTGCCAGCAGCCCAACGGGACTAGTGGAGACCCAGTACTTC.